The 24 T cell receptor beta chains in this list originate from one sample, sequenced in a study of lymphopenia after photon versus proton radiotherapy. Assay used: immunoSEQ multiplex PCR; TCRdb lists only in-frame clones, some missing. The table lists more than 45,000 clones, more than 90% of them singletons. The material was peripheral blood, obtained from a patient treated with photon-based radiotherapy. The source is a woman aged 40 to 50 with cholangiocarcinoma.

This chain links TRBV27 with TRBJ1-6, with unresolved D. Germline V lookup: CDR1 MNHEY, CDR2 SMNVEV (reference sequence). Trimming took 2 bases from V and 0 from J, leaving 8 bases between them. The length of the CDR3 is 16 residues. CDR3 amino acids: CASSLRQTSYNSPLHF. The CDR3 nucleotides read TGTGCCAGCAGTTTACGGCAGACCTCCTATAATTCACCCCTCCACTTT.

V and J are TRBV25-1 and TRBJ2-1; 8 bases agree with TRBD1. The germline gives CDR1 MGHDK, CDR2 SYGVNS. The CDR3 runs 14 residues. J gave up 2 bases and V 6 bases, and 3 bases lay outside the gene matches. The CDR3 nucleotides read TGTGCCAGCAGCCTGACAGGGGCCTACAATGAGCAGTTCTTC. Translated: CASSLTGAYNEQFF.

This sequence joins TRBV27 and TRBJ1-5; the D gene is possibly TRBD1 (6 bases). CDR3 length: 13 amino acids. In germline, CDR1 is MNHEY, CDR2 SMNVEV (reference sequence). Deletions cut 6 bases from V and 7 bases from J, with 13 bases between. The CDR3 DNA sequence: TGTGCCAGCAGCCTTACAGGGCCCCAGCCCCAGCATTTT. This codes for CASSLTGPQPQHF.

The V gene is TRBV9, the J gene TRBJ1-1, with 9 bases lining up with TRBD1. Germline values: CDR1 SGDLS, CDR2 YYNGEE. The CDR3 extends over 15 amino acids. J was trimmed by 4 bases and V by 4 bases; bases with no gene match: 8. In DNA form, the CDR3 reads TGTGCCAGCAGCCTCCAACCGACAGGGGGCACTGAAGCTTTCTTT. Translating gives CASSLQPTGGTEAFF.

The gene calls are TRBV5-4 and TRBJ1-1; 9 nucleotides agree with TRBD1. The CDR3 is 15 residues long. Germline-derived CDR1 and CDR2 are SGHNT and YYREEE (reference sequence). J gave up 0 bases and V 5 bases, and 5 bases lay outside the gene matches. CDR3 amino acids: CASSSRTGVNTEAFF. The CDR3 DNA sequence: TGTGCCAGCAGTTCTAGGACAGGGGTGAACACTGAAGCTTTCTTT. The complete variable domain, with remaining parts taken from reference TRBV5-4 and TRBJ1-1, reads ETGVTQSPTHLIKTRGQQVTLRCSSQSGHNTVSWYQQALGQGPQFIFQYYREEENGRGNFPPRFSGLQFPNYSSELNVNALELDDSALYLCASSSRTGVNTEAFFGQGTRLTVV.

The chain employs TRBV11-2 and TRBJ1-3, with unresolved D. V shed 0 bases and J shed 4 bases, with 10 bases lying between them. The CDR3 is made up of 15 amino acids. Germline loops: CDR1 SGHAT, CDR2 FQNNGV. The CDR3: CASSLEAAGGNTIYF. The CDR3 DNA reads TGTGCCAGCAGCTTAGAGGCGGCCGGAGGAAACACCATATATTTT.

V and J are TRBV4-1 and TRBJ1-6, with 8 bases lining up with TRBD1. The CDR3 spans 17 residues. The germline gives CDR1 MGHRA, CDR2 YSYEKL. The trim removed 2 bases at V and 6 bases at J, leaving 9 bases unmatched. The CDR3 reads CASSQPPQGASNSPLHF. As DNA, the CDR3 is TGCGCCAGCAGCCAACCCCCCCAGGGGGCCTCTAATTCACCCCTCCACTTT.

This clone is a singleton in its sample. The chain links TRBV2 to TRBJ2-7, with 8 bases lining up with TRBD1. Germline loops: CDR1 SNHLY, CDR2 FYNNEI. Germline trimming cut 8 bases from V and 7 bases from J; bases unmatched to any gene: 16. CDR3 length: 15 amino acids. The CDR3 nucleotides are TGTGCCAGCGAGGGACTTGGACAGGGATTGGGGGAGCAGTACTTC. This gives the protein CASEGLGQGLGEQYF. Using reference TRBV2 and TRBJ2-7 for the parts outside the CDR3, the full variable domain is EPEVTQTPSHQVTQMGQEVILRCVPISNHLYFYWYRQILGQKVEFLVSFYNNEISEKSEIFDDQFSVERPDGSNFTLKIRSTKLEDSAMYFCASEGLGQGLGEQYFGPGTRLTVT.

The sample holds one count of this clone. The V gene is TRBV7-9, the J gene TRBJ2-5; no clear D. The CDR3 covers 14 residues. Between the trimmed V and J ends, which lost 0 bases and 5 bases, there was a span of 10 bases. CDR1 and CDR2 (germline): SEHNR, FQNEAQ (reference sequence). CDR3 bases: TGTGCCAGCAGCTTAGCCGGCTGGAAGGAGACCCAGTACTTC. Its translation: CASSLAGWKETQYF.

The gene calls are TRBV29-1 and TRBJ2-3, with 9 positions matching TRBD2. With V trimmed by 4 bases and J by 4 bases, 9 bases remained unmatched. This CDR3 is 15 amino acids long. Germline assignment: CDR1 SQVTM and CDR2 ANQGSEA. Here the CDR3 DNA reads TGCAGCGTTGCATCTTTAGCGGGAGAGTCAGATACGCAGTATTTT. Its protein product is CSVASLAGESDTQYF.

This sequence joins TRBV2 and TRBJ2-1, with 11 bases lining up with TRBD2. CDR1 SNHLY and CDR2 FYNNEI come from the germline V gene. Trimming took 7 bases from V and 5 from J; bases not matched to a gene: 7. The length of the CDR3 is 15 residues. CDR3 protein: CASNLAGGLNNEQFF. In DNA form, the CDR3 reads TGTGCCAGCAACTTAGCGGGGGGGCTTAACAATGAGCAGTTCTTC.

This chain joins TRBV2 and TRBJ2-7, with a tentative D call TRBD1 (6 bases). This CDR3 spans 14 amino acids. In germline, CDR1 is SNHLY, CDR2 FYNNEI. Trimming removed 3 bases at V and 5 bases at J, with 14 bases between. CDR3: CASSDRGFYNEQYF. The DNA of the CDR3 is TGTGCCAGCAGTGATAGGGGGTTCTATAACGAGCAGTACTTC. Together with reference TRBV2 and TRBJ2-7, the CDR3 gives the full variable domain: EPEVTQTPSHQVTQMGQEVILRCVPISNHLYFYWYRQILGQKVEFLVSFYNNEISEKSEIFDDQFSVERPDGSNFTLKIRSTKLEDSAMYFCASSDRGFYNEQYFGPGTRLTVT.

This chain connects TRBV4-1 to TRBJ1-2; a possible D gene is TRBD1 (5 bases). With 4 bases removed from V and 4 bases from J, the gap between germline ends came to 19 bases. The CDR3 has 16 residues. From germline, CDR1 is MGHRA and CDR2 YSYEKL. The CDR3 sequence is CASSLSFTGPPYGYTF. Written as DNA, the CDR3 is TGCGCCAGCAGCCTATCATTCACAGGACCTCCCTATGGCTACACCTTC.

The chain is built from TRBV29-1 and TRBJ2-2, with a possible D match to TRBD1 (5 bases). The CDR3 runs 13 residues. Germline CDR1 and CDR2: SQVTM and ANQGSEA. Between the trimmed V and J ends, which lost 5 bases and 0 bases, there was a span of 7 bases. The CDR3 sequence is CSVYRTNTGELFF. The CDR3, as DNA: TGCAGCGTTTACAGGACGAACACCGGGGAGCTGTTTTTT.

The chain carries TRBV27 and TRBJ2-2, with D maybe TRBD2 (5 bases). The V end was cut by 4 bases, the J end by 2 bases, with 23 bases between. Germline CDR1 is MNHEY and CDR2 is SMNVEV (reference sequence). The CDR3 is 19 residues long. CDR3 region: CASSSRRVFRTGNTGELFF. The CDR3 DNA sequence: TGTGCCAGCAGTTCTCGGCGCGTGTTCCGGACGGGAAACACCGGGGAGCTGTTTTTT.

This chain links TRBV7-3 with TRBJ1-1, with D possibly TRBD1 on 6 matching bases. V lost 8 bases, J lost 1 base, and 11 bases lay in between. The CDR3 loop spans 13 amino acids. From germline, CDR1 is SGHTA and CDR2 FQGTGA. DNA for the CDR3: TGTGCCAGCCTCCGGACAGCGAACACTGAAGCTTTCTTT. Amino acids: CASLRTANTEAFF.

V and J are TRBV6-1 and TRBJ1-2; 7 nucleotides line up with TRBD1. V shed 4 bases, J shed 3 bases, and the junction held 11 bases outside the gene matches. Looked up from germline, CDR1 is MNHNS and CDR2 is SASEGT. The CDR3 spans 16 residues. CDR3 DNA: TGTGCCAGCAGTGCGGGCAGGGGGGGCCCCTACTATGGCTACACCTTC. Translating it yields CASSAGRGGPYYGYTF.

CDR3 nucleotides: TGTGCCAGCTACAGGAGTACCTACGAGCAGTACTTC. Protein product: CASYRSTYEQYF. The chain employs TRBV27 and TRBJ2-7; D is perhaps TRBD1 (5 bases). This CDR3 comprises 12 residues. Germline assignment: CDR1 MNHEY and CDR2 SMNVEV (reference sequence). The V gene lost 8 bases and the J gene lost 2 bases, with 10 bases spanning the gap.

This chain uses TRBV15 with TRBJ1-5; maybe TRBD1 (6 bases). The V and J ends lost 5 bases and 5 bases respectively, with 16 bases between them. Germline V gene data show CDR1 as LNHNV and CDR2 as YYDKDF (reference sequence). The CDR3 sequence is 15 residues long. CDR3 coding DNA: TGTGCCACCAGCCCCCGAAAGGACAGTTATCAGCCCCAGCATTTT. This translates into CATSPRKDSYQPQHF. The whole variable domain, remainder taken from reference TRBV15 and TRBJ1-5, is DAMVIQNPRYQVTQFGKPVTLSCSQTLNHNVMYWYQQKSSQAPKLLFHYYDKDFNNEADTPDNFQSRRPNTSFCFLDIRSPGLGDTAMYLCATSPRKDSYQPQHFGDGTRLSIL.

The chain links TRBV5-1 to TRBJ1-2, with D maybe TRBD1 (5 bases). The CDR3 loop spans 15 amino acids. Trimming took 0 bases from V and 5 from J, leaving 14 bases between them. Germline V CDR1 and CDR2: SGHRS, YFSETQ. CDR3 in amino acids: CASSLVPGTYYGYTF. CDR3 DNA sequence: TGCGCCAGCAGCTTGGTGCCAGGGACCTATTATGGCTACACCTTC.

The chain uses TRBV7-9 and TRBJ2-2; 12 bases agree with TRBD2. Germline V lookup: CDR1 SEHNR, CDR2 FQNEAQ (reference sequence). This CDR3 has 14 amino acids. V trimming: 5 bases; J trimming: 9 bases; junction bases outside the gene matches: 4. As DNA, the CDR3 is TGTGCCAGCAGCCCGGGACTAGCGGGCTGGGAGCTGTTTTTT. It specifies CASSPGLAGWELFF.

This sequence joins TRBV19 and TRBJ2-1, with D tentatively TRBD1 (5 bases). Germline CDR1 and CDR2: LNHDA and SQIVND (reference sequence). This CDR3 spans 16 amino acids. V was trimmed by 3 bases and J by 0 bases, leaving 12 bases between them. The CDR3 coding sequence is TGTGCCAGTAGTATTACGCGGACATCCTCCTACAATGAGCAGTTCTTC. This encodes CASSITRTSSYNEQFF.

The chain couples TRBV6-5 to TRBJ2-3; TRBD2 matches 7 bases. Per germline, CDR1 MNHEY and CDR2 SVGAGI. This CDR3 is built from 16 residues. Unmatched junction bases numbered 13, after V lost 4 bases and J lost 6 bases. The CDR3 loop is CASSSKPGGVRDTQYF. The CDR3 region has the DNA TGTGCCAGCAGTTCAAAGCCGGGAGGAGTTCGTGATACGCAGTATTTT.

The chain uses TRBV9 and TRBJ2-1, with D possibly being TRBD1 or TRBD2 (5 bases each). Germline V gene data show CDR1 as SGDLS and CDR2 as YYNGEE. With 2 bases removed from V and 5 bases from J, the gap between germline ends came to 11 bases. The length of the CDR3 is 14 residues. The CDR3 region has the DNA TGTGCCAGCAGCGTGACTGGGGGTAACAATGAGCAGTTCTTC. Translation: CASSVTGGNNEQFF.